This passage covers 8 T cell receptor beta chains from one sample sequenced in a study of blood T cell repertoires in COVID-19. TCRdb's copy holds only in-frame clones and misses some; the assay was immunoSEQ multiplex PCR. The sample lists 250,000 to 300,000 clones, about four fifths occurring once. The source material was peripheral blood. Receptor source: an older woman with active or convalescent COVID-19.

The rearrangement joins TRBV9 to TRBJ2-3; 8 positions agree with TRBD2. V gave up 3 bases and J gave up 4 bases; unmatched junction bases: 16. Germline-derived CDR1 and CDR2 are SGDLS and YYNGEE. This CDR3 has 18 residues. DNA of the CDR3: TGTGCCAGCAGCGGCCTAAATCTCGGACTAGCTGGCGCAGATACGCAGTATTTT. Amino acid sequence: CASSGLNLGLAGADTQYF.

The chain recombines TRBV18 with TRBJ2-3; TRBD2 agrees at 7 bases. The CDR3 length is 15 residues. Germline assignment: CDR1 KGHSH and CDR2 LQKENI. V trimming: 3 bases; J trimming: 0 bases; junction bases outside the gene matches: 3. In DNA form, the CDR3 reads TGTGCCAGCTCACCGCTTAGCGGGAGCACAGATACGCAGTATTTT. Translating it yields CASSPLSGSTDTQYF. Complete variable domain (other parts from reference TRBV18 and TRBJ2-3): NAGVMQNPRHLVRRRGQEARLRCSPMKGHSHVYWYRQLPEEGLKFMVYLQKENIIDESGMPKERFSAEFPKEGPSILRIQQVVRGDSAAYFCASSPLSGSTDTQYFGPGTRLTVL.

The rearrangement links TRBV7-9 to TRBJ1-1; no reliable D call. Germline CDR1 SEHNR, CDR2 FQNEAQ (reference sequence). The CDR3 loop spans 14 amino acids. V gave up 6 bases and J gave up 1 base, with 12 bases separating them. The CDR3 reads CASSYAGRNTEAFF. CDR3 coding DNA: TGTGCCAGCAGTTATGCGGGAAGGAACACTGAAGCTTTCTTT. Filled out from reference TRBV7-9 and TRBJ1-1, the complete variable domain reads DTGVSQNPRHKITKRGQNVTFRCDPISEHNRLYWYRQTLGQGPEFLTYFQNEAQLEKSRLLSDRFSAERPKGSFSTLEIQRTEQGDSAMYLCASSYAGRNTEAFFGQGTRLTVV.

V usage is TRBV11-2 and J usage is TRBJ1-1; TRBD1 agrees at 12 bases. Germline assignment: CDR1 SGHAT and CDR2 FQNNGV. CDR3 length: 19 amino acids. V was clipped by 2 bases and J by 1 base; unmatched bases: 11. CDR3 amino acids: CASSLSAVGTGGENTEAFF. The DNA of the CDR3 is TGTGCCAGCAGCTTAAGTGCGGTCGGGACAGGGGGCGAGAACACTGAAGCTTTCTTT.

The J gene is TRBJ2-7, the V gene TRBV4-1, with TRBD2 identical over 12 bases. This CDR3 is 18 amino acids long. Germline assignment: CDR1 MGHRA and CDR2 YSYEKL. With 0 bases clipped from V and 2 bases from J, the junction kept 8 bases outside the gene matches. CDR3 in DNA: TGCGCCAGCAGCCAAGATTACACGCTAGCGGGGGGGGCCTACGAGCAGTACTTC. Translated, it gives CASSQDYTLAGGAYEQYF.

This chain joins TRBV7-2 and TRBJ1-3; 9 bases map to TRBD1. The V and J ends lost 5 bases and 15 bases, in that order; junction bases with no gene match: 8. CDR1 and CDR2 from the germline V gene are SGHTA and FQGNSA. The CDR3 totals 12 residues. CDR3 residues: CASSPKDRGKYF. The CDR3 DNA reads TGTGCCAGCAGCCCGAAGGACAGGGGAAAATATTTT.

About this clone: At the DNA level, this CDR3 is encoded by other sequences in the same sample as well. The CDR3 bases are TGCGCCAGCAGCTTGGACAGTCCTAACTATGGCTACACCTTC. Translation: CASSLDSPNYGYTF. V usage is TRBV5-1 and J usage is TRBJ1-2, with D hard to call. The CDR3 is 14 residues long. The germline V gene has CDR1 SGHRS and CDR2 YFSETQ. V lost 0 bases and J lost 0, with 6 bases in between.

The J gene is TRBJ1-6, the V gene TRBV28, with D maybe TRBD1 (5 bases). The CDR3 length is 19 residues. V gave up 11 bases and J gave up 3 bases, with 29 bases separating them. CDR1 MDHEN and CDR2 SYDVKM come from the germline V gene. DNA for the CDR3: TGTGCCGCGTACGGCTCGGGGGATAAGAGACCCAACTATAATTCACCCCTCCACTTT. Protein product: CAAYGSGDKRPNYNSPLHF.